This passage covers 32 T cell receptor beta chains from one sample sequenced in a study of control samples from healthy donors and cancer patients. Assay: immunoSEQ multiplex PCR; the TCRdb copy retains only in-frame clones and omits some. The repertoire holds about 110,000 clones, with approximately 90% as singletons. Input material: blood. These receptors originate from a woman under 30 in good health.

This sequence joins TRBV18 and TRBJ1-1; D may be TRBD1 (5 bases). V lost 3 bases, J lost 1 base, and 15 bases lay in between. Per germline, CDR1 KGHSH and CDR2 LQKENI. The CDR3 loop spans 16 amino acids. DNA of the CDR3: TGTGCCAGCTCACCTTCCCCCCCCGGGGCGAACACTGAAGCTTTCTTT. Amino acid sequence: CASSPSPPGANTEAFF.

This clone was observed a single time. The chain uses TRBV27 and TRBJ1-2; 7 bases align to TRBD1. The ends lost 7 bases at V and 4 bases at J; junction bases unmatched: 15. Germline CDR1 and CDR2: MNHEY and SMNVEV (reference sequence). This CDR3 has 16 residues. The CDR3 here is CASTSLGPGQIYGYTF. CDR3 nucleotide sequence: TGTGCCAGCACTTCCCTGGGTCCGGGACAGATCTATGGCTACACCTTC.

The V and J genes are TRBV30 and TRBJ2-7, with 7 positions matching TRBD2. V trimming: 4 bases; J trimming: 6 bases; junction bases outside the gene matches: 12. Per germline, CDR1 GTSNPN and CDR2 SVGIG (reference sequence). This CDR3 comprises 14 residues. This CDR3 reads CAWNYGLGRVEQYF. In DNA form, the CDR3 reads TGTGCCTGGAATTACGGACTAGGAAGAGTCGAGCAGTACTTC.

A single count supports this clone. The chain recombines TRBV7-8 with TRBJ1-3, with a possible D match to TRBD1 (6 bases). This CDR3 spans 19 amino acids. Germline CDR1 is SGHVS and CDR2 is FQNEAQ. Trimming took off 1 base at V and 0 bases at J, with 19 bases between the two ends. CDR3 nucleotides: TGTGCCAGCAGCTTAGGGGGAAACAGGGTGGTCCCCTCTGGAAACACCATATATTTT. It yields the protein CASSLGGNRVVPSGNTIYF.

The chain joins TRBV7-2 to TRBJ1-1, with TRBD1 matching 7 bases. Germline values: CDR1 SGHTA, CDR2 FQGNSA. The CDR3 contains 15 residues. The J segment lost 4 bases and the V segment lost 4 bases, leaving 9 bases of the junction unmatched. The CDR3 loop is CASSSRRGGPTEAFF. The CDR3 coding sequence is TGTGCCAGCAGCTCGCGCAGGGGGGGACCCACTGAAGCTTTCTTT.

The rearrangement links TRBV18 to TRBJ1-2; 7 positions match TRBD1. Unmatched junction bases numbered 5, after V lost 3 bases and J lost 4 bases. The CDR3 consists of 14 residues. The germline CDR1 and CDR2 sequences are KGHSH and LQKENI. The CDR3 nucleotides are TGTGCCAGCTCACCTGGGACAGACGGCTATGGCTACACCTTC. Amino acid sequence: CASSPGTDGYGYTF.

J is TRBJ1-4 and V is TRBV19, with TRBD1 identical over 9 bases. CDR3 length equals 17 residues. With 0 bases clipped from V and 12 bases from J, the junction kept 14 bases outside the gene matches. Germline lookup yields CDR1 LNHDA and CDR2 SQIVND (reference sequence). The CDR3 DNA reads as TGTGCCAGTAGTATAGATCAGTATAGGACAGGGGACCTCGAACTGTTTTTT. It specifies CASSIDQYRTGDLELFF.

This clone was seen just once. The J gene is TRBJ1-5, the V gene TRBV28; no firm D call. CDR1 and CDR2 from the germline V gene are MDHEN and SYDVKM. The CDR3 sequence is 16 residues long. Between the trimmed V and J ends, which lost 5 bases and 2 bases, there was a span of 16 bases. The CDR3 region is CASSLLGPDGNQPQHF. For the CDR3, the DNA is TGTGCCAGCAGTCTTCTAGGGCCCGATGGCAATCAGCCCCAGCATTTT.

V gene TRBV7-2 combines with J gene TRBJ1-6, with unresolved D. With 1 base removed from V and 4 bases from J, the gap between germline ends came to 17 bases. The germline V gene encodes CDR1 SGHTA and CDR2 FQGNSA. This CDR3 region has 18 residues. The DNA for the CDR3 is TGTGCCAGCAGCTTAGTCTCGTCGCGGGAGGCTTATAATTCACCCCTCCACTTT. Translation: CASSLVSSREAYNSPLHF.

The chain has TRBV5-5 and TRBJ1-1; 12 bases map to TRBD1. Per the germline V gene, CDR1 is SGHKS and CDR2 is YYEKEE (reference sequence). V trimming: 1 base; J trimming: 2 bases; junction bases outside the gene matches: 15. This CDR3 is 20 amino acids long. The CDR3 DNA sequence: TGTGCCAGCAGCTTGTTGTCGGTGGGACAGGGGGCGACTATAAACACTGAAGCTTTCTTT. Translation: CASSLLSVGQGATINTEAFF.

Here the CDR3 reads CASRPGSGVPTGELFF. CDR3 in DNA: TGTGCCAGCAGACCGGGTAGCGGGGTACCCACCGGGGAGCTGTTTTTT. The V and J genes are TRBV28 and TRBJ2-2, with 8 bases lining up with TRBD2. The CDR3 covers 16 residues. Trimming removed 6 bases from V and 4 bases from J; junction bases left unmatched: 10. Germline CDR1 reads MDHEN; CDR2 reads SYDVKM. The complete variable domain, with remaining parts taken from reference TRBV28 and TRBJ2-2, reads DVKVTQSSRYLVKRTGEKVFLECVQDMDHENMFWYRQDPGLGLRLIYFSYDVKMKEKGDIPEGYSVSREKKERFSLILESASTNQTSMYLCASRPGSGVPTGELFFGEGSRLTVL.

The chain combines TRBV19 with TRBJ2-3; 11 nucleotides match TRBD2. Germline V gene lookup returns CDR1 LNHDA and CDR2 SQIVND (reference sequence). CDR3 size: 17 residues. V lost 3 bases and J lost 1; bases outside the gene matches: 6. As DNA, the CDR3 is TGTGCCAGTAGTATTAGCGGGGGGGTGGTAGGCACAGATACGCAGTATTTT. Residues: CASSISGGVVGTDTQYF. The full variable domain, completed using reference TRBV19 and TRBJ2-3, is DGGITQSPKYLFRKEGQNVTLSCEQNLNHDAMYWYRQDPGQGLRLIYYSQIVNDFQKGDIAEGYSVSREKKESFPLTVTSAQKNPTAFYLCASSISGGVVGTDTQYFGPGTRLTVL.

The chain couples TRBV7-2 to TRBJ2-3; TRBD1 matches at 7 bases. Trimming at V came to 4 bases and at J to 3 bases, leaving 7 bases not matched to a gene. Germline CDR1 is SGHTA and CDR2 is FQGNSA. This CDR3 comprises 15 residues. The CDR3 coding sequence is TGTGCCAGCAGCTCCCGACAGGGTCGAACAGATACGCAGTATTTT. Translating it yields CASSSRQGRTDTQYF.

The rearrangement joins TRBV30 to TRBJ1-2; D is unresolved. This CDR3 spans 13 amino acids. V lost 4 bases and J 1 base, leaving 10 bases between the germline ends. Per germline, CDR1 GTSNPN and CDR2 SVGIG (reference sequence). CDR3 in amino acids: CAWTEDNNYGYTF. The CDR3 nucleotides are TGTGCCTGGACCGAGGATAATAACTATGGCTACACCTTC.

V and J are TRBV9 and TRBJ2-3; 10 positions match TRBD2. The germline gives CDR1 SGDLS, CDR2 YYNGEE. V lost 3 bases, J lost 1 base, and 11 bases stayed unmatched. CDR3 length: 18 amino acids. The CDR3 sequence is CASSAGTSVPRRTDTQYF. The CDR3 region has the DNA TGTGCCAGCAGCGCCGGGACTAGCGTCCCTCGACGCACAGATACGCAGTATTTT.

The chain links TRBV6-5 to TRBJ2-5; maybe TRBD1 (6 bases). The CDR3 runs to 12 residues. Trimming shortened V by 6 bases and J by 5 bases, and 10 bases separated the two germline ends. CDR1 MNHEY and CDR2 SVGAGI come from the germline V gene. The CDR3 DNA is TGTGCCAGCAGCGACAGGTCGGAGACCCAGTACTTC. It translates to CASSDRSETQYF.

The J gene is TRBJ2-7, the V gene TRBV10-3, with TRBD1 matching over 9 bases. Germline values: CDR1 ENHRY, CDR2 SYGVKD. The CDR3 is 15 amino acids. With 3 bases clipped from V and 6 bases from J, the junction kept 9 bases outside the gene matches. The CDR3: CAISDTGTGLTEQYF. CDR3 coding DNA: TGTGCCATCAGTGATACCGGGACAGGGTTAACCGAGCAGTACTTC.

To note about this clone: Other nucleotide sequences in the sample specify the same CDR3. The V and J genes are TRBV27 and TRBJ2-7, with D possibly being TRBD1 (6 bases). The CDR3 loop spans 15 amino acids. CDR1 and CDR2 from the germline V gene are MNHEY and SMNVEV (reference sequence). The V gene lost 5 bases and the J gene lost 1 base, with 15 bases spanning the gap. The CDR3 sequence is CASSPRGGSSYEQYF. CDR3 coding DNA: TGTGCCAGCAGTCCCCGAGGGGGATCGTCCTACGAGCAGTACTTC.

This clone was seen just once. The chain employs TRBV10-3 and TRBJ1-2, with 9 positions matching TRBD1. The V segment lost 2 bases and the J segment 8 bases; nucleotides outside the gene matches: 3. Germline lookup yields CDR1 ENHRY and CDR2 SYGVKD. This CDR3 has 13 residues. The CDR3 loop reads CAISERTGEGYTF. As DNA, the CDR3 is TGTGCCATCAGTGAGAGGACAGGGGAAGGCTACACCTTC.

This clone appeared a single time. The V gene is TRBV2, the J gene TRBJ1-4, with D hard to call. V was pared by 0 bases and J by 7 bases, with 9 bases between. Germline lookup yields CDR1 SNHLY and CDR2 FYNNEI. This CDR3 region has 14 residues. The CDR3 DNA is TGTGCCAGCAGTGAAGCGCCCCCGGGTGAAAAACTGTTTTTT. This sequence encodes CASSEAPPGEKLFF.

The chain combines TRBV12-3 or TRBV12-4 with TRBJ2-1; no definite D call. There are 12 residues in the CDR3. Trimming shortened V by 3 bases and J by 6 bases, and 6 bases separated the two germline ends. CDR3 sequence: CASSFLANEQFF. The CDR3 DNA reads TGTGCCAGCAGTTTCTTGGCCAATGAGCAGTTCTTC.

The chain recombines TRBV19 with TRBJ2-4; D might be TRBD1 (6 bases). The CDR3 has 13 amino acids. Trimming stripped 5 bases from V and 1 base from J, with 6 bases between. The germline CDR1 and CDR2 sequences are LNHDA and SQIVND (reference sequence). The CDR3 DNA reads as TGTGCCAGTAGTGACAGGGCCAAAAACATTCAGTACTTC. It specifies CASSDRAKNIQYF.

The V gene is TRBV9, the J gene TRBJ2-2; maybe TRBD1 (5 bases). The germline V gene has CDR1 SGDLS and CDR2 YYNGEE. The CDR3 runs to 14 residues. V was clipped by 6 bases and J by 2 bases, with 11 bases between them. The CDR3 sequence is CASKMDTNTGELFF. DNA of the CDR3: TGTGCCAGCAAAATGGACACAAACACCGGGGAGCTGTTTTTT.

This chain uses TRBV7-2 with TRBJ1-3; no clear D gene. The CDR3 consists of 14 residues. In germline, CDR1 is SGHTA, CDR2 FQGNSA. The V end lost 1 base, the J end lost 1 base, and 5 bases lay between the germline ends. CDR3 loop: CASSLVQSGNTIYF. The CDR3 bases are TGTGCCAGCAGCTTAGTACAGTCTGGAAACACCATATATTTT. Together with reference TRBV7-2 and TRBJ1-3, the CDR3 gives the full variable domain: GAGVSQSPSNKVTEKGKDVELRCDPISGHTALYWYRQSLGQGLEFLIYFQGNSAPDKSGLPSDRFSAERTGGSVSTLTIQRTQQEDSAVYLCASSLVQSGNTIYFGEGSWLTVV.

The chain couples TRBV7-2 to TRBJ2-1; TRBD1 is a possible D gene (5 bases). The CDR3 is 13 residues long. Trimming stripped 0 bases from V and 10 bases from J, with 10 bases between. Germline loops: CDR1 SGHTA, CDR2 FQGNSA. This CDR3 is CASSLARTKEQFF. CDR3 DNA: TGTGCCAGCAGCTTAGCTAGGACAAAGGAGCAGTTCTTC.

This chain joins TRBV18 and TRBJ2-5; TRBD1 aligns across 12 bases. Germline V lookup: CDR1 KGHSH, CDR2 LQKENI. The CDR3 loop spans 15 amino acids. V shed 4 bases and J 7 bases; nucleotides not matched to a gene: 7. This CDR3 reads CASSQPGQGARTQYF. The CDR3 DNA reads TGTGCCAGCTCACAACCGGGACAGGGGGCCAGGACCCAGTACTTC.

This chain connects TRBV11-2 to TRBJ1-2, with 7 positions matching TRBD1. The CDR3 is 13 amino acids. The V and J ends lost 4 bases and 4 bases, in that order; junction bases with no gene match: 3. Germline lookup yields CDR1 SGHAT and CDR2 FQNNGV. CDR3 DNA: TGTGCCAGCAGCTCCGGGACAGTCTATGGCTACACCTTC. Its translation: CASSSGTVYGYTF.

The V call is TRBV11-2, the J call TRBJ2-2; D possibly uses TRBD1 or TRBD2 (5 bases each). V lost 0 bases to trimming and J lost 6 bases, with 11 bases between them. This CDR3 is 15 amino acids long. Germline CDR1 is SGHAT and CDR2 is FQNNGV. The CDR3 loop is CASSLEEAGSGELFF. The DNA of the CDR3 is TGTGCCAGCAGCTTAGAGGAGGCAGGGTCCGGGGAGCTGTTTTTT.

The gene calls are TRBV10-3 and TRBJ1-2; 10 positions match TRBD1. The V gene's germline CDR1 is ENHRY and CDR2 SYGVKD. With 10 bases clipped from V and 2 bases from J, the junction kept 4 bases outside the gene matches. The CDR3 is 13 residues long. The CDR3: CATRTGGNYGYTF. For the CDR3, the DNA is TGTGCCACAAGGACAGGGGGGAACTATGGCTACACCTTC.

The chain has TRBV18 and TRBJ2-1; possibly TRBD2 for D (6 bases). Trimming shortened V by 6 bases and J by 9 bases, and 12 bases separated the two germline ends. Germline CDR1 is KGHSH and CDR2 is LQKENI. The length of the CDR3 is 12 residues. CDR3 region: CASSPGGIEQFF. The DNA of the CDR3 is TGTGCCAGCTCTCCTGGGGGGATTGAGCAGTTCTTC. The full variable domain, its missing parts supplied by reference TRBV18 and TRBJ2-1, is NAGVMQNPRHLVRRRGQEARLRCSPMKGHSHVYWYRQLPEEGLKFMVYLQKENIIDESGMPKERFSAEFPKEGPSILRIQQVVRGDSAAYFCASSPGGIEQFFGPGTRLTVL.

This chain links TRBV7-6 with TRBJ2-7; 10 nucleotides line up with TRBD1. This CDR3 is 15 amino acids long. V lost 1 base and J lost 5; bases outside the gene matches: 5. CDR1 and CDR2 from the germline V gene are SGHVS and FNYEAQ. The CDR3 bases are TGTGCCAGCAGCTTAGGGGGGACAGGGGCTAACGAGCAGTACTTC. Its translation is CASSLGGTGANEQYF.

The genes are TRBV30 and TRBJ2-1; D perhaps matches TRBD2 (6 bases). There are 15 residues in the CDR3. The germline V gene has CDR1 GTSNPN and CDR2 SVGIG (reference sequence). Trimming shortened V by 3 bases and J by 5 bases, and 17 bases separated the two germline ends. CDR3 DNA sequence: TGTGCCTGGAGCCGGGGAACGGGAGTGCACAATGAGCAGTTCTTC. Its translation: CAWSRGTGVHNEQFF.